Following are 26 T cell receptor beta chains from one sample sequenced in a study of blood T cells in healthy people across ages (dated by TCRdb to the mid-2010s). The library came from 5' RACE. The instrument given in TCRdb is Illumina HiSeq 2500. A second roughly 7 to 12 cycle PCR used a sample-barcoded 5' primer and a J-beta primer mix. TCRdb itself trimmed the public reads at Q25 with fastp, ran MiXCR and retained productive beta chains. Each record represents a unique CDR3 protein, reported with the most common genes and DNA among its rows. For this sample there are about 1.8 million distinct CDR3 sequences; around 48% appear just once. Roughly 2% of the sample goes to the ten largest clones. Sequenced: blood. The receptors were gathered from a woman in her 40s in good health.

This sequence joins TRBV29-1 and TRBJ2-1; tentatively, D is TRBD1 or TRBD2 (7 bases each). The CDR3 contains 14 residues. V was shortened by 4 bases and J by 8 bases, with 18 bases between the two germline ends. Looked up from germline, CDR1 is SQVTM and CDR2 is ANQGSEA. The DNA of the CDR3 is TGCAGCGTTGGGCAGGGGGGGCCTTTCGATGAGCAGTTCTTC. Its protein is CSVGQGGPFDEQFF.

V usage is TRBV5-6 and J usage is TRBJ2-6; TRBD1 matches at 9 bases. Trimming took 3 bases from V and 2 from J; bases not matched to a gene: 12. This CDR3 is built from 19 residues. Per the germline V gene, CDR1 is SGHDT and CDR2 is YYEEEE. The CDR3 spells CASSSGQGFDSPGANVLTF. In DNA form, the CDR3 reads TGTGCCAGCAGCTCCGGACAGGGGTTTGACTCTCCTGGGGCCAACGTCCTGACTTTC. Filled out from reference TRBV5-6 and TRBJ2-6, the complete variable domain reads DAGVTQSPTHLIKTRGQQVTLRCSPKSGHDTVSWYQQALGQGPQFIFQYYEEEERQRGNFPDRFSGHQFPNYSSELNVNALLLGDSALYLCASSSGQGFDSPGANVLTFGAGSRLTVL.

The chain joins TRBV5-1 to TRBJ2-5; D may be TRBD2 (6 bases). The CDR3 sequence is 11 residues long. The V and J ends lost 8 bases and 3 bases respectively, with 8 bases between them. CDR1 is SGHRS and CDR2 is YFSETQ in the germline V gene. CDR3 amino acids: CASGTEETQYF. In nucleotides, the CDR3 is TGCGCCAGTGGGACTGAAGAGACCCAGTACTTC.

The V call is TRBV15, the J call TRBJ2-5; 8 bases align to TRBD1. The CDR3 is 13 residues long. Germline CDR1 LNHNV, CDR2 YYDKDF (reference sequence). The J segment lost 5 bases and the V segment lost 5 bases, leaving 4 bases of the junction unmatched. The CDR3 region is CATSGRTGETQYF. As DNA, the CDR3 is TGTGCCACCAGCGGTAGGACAGGGGAGACCCAGTACTTC.

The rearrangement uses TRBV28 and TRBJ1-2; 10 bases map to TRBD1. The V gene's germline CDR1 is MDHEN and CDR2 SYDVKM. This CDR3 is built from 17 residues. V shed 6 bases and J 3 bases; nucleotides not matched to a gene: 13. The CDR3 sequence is CASSQLTGTGVDYGYTF. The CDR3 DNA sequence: TGTGCCAGCAGCCAGCTAACCGGGACAGGGGTGGACTATGGCTACACCTTC.

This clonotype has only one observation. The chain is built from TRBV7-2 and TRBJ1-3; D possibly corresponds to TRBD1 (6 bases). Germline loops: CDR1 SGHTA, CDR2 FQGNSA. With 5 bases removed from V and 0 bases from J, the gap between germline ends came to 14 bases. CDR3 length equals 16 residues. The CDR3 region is CASSLRTVSSGNTIYF. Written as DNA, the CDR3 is TGTGCCAGCAGCCTACGGACAGTTTCCTCTGGAAACACCATATATTTT. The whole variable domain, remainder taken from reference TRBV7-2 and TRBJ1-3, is GAGVSQSPSNKVTEKGKDVELRCDPISGHTALYWYRQSLGQGLEFLIYFQGNSAPDKSGLPSDRFSAERTGGSVSTLTIQRTQQEDSAVYLCASSLRTVSSGNTIYFGEGSWLTVV.

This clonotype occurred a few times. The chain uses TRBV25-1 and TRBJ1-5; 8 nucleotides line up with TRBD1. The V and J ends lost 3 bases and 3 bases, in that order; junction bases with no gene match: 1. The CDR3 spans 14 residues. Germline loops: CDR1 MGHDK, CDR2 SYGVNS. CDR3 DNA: TGTGCCAGCAGTGAGGGACAGGTCAATCAGCCCCAGCATTTT. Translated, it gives CASSEGQVNQPQHF.

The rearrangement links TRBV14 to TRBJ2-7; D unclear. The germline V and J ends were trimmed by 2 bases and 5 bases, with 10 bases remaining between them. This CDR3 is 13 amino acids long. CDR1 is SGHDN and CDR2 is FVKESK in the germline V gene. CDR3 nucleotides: TGTGCCAGCAGCCAAACCCTAGTAGACGAGCAGTACTTC. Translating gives CASSQTLVDEQYF. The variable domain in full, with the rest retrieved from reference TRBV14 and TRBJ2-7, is EAGVTQFPSHSVIEKGQTVTLRCDPISGHDNLYWYRRVMGKEIKFLLHFVKESKQDESGMPNNRFLAERTGGTYSTLKVQPAELEDSGVYFCASSQTLVDEQYFGPGTRLTVT.

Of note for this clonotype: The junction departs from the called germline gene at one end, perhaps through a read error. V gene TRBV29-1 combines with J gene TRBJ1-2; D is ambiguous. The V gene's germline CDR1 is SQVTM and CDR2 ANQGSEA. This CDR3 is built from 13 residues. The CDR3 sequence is CSVEGVQSYDYTF. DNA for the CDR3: TGCAGCGTTGAAGGAGTACAGTCTTATGACTACACCTTC.

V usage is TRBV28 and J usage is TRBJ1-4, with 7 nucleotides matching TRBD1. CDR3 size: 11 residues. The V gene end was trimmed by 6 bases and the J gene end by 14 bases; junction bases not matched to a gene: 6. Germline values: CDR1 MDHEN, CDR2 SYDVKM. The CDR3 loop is CASRAMTGLFF. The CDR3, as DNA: TGTGCCAGCAGAGCCATGACAGGGCTGTTTTTT. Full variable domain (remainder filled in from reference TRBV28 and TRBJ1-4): DVKVTQSSRYLVKRTGEKVFLECVQDMDHENMFWYRQDPGLGLRLIYFSYDVKMKEKGDIPEGYSVSREKKERFSLILESASTNQTSMYLCASRAMTGLFFGSGTQLSVL.

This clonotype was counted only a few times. CDR3 sequence: CASSPWREETQYF. In DNA form, the CDR3 reads TGTGCCAGCTCACCATGGCGAGAAGAGACCCAGTACTTC. The genes are TRBV18 and TRBJ2-5; D ambiguous. The CDR3 has 13 amino acids. The germline CDR1 and CDR2 sequences are KGHSH and LQKENI. Trimming shortened V by 2 bases and J by 3 bases, and 7 bases separated the two germline ends.

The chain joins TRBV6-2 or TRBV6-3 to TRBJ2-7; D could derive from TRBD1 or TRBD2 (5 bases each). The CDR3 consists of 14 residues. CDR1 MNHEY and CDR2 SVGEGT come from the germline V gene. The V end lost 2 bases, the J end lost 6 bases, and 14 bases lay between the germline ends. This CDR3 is CASSYQGGSAEQYF. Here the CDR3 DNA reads TGTGCCAGCAGTTACCAGGGTGGGAGTGCCGAGCAGTACTTC.

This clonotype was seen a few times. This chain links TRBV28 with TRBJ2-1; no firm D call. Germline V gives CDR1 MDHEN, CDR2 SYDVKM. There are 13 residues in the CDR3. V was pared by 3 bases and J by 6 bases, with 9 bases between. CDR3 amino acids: CASSFIPPNEQFF. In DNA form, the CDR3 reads TGTGCCAGCAGTTTCATACCTCCCAATGAGCAGTTCTTC.

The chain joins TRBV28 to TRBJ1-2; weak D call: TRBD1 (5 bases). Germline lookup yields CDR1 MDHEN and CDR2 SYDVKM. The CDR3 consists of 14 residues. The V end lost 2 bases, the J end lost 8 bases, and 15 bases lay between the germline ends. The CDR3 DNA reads TGTGCCAGCAGTTTACCGGGGGGTACGATGGGCTACACCTTC. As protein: CASSLPGGTMGYTF.

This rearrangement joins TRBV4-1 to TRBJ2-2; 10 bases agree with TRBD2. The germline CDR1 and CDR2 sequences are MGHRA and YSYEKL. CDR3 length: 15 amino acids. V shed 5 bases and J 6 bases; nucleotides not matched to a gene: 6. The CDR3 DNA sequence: TGCGCCAGCAGCACAAGCGGGGGGGCTTCCGGGGAGCTGTTTTTT. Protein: CASSTSGGASGELFF.

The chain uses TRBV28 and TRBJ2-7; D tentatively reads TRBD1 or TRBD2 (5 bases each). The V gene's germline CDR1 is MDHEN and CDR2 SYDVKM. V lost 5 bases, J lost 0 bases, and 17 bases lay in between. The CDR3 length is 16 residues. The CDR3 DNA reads TGTGCCAGCAGTCCCGGGACGGTCCACAGCTCCTACGAGCAGTACTTC. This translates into CASSPGTVHSSYEQYF. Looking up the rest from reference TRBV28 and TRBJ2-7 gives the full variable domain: DVKVTQSSRYLVKRTGEKVFLECVQDMDHENMFWYRQDPGLGLRLIYFSYDVKMKEKGDIPEGYSVSREKKERFSLILESASTNQTSMYLCASSPGTVHSSYEQYFGPGTRLTVT.

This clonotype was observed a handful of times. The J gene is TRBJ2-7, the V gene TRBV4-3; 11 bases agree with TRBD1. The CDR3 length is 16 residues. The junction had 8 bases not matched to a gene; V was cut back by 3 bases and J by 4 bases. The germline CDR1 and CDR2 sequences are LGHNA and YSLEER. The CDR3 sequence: CASSHGQGASLYEQYF. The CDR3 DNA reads TGCGCCAGCAGCCATGGACAGGGGGCATCCCTTTACGAGCAGTACTTC.

The CDR3 is CSVHRVTFSYEQYF. In nucleotides, the CDR3 is TGCAGCGTCCACAGGGTCACCTTCTCCTACGAGCAGTACTTC. V is TRBV29-1 and J is TRBJ2-7; perhaps TRBD1 as D (6 bases). CDR3 size: 14 residues. Trimming shortened V by 6 bases and J by 0 bases, and 15 bases separated the two germline ends. Germline-derived CDR1 and CDR2 are SQVTM and ANQGSEA.

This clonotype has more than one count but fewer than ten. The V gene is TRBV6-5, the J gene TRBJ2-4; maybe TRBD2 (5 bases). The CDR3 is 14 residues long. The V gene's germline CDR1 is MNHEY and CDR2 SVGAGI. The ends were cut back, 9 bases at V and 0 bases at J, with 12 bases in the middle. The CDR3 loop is CASGPGKAKNIQYF. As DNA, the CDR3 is TGTGCCAGTGGACCGGGAAAAGCCAAAAACATTCAGTACTTC.

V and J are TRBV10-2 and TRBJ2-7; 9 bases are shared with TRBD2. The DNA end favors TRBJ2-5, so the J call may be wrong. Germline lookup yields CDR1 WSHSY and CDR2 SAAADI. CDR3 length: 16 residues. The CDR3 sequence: CASSEGVAGEQETQYF. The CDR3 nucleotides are TGCGCCAGCAGTGAAGGGGTAGCGGGGGAACAAGAGACCCAGTACTTC.

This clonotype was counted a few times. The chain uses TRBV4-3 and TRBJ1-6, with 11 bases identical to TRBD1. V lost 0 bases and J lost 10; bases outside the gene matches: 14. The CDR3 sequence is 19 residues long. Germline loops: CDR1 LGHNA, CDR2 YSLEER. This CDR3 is CASSQDHGMGGQGESPLHF. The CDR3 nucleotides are TGCGCCAGCAGCCAAGACCATGGGATGGGGGGACAGGGGGAATCACCCCTCCACTTT.

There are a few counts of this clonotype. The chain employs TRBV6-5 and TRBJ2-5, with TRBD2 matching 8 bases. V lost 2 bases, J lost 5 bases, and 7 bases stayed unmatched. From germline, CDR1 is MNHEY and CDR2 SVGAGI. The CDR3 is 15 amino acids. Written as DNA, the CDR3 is TGTGCCAGCAGTTACGAACCGGGAGGGGTGGAGACCCAGTACTTC. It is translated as CASSYEPGGVETQYF.

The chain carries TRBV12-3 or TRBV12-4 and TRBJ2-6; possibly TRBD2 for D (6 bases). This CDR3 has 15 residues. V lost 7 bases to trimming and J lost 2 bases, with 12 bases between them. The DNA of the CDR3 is TGTGCCAGCAACGGAGGGCTGGCTGGGGCCAACGTCCTGACTTTC. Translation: CASNGGLAGANVLTF.

The CDR3 region is CASSQERRSGEKLFF. The CDR3 coding sequence is TGCGCCAGCAGCCAAGAAAGGAGATCGGGTGAAAAACTGTTTTTT. This chain links TRBV4-3 with TRBJ1-4; no definite D call. The CDR3 has 15 amino acids. Germline assignment: CDR1 LGHNA and CDR2 YSLEER. Between the trimmed V and J ends, which lost 0 bases and 7 bases, there was a span of 12 bases.

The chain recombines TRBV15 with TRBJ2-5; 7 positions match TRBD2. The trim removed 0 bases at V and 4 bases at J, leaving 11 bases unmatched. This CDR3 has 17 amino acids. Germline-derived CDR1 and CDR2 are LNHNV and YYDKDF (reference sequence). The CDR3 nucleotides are TGTGCCACCAGCAGAGAAAGAGGACTAGGAACAATAGAGACCCAGTACTTC. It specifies CATSRERGLGTIETQYF.

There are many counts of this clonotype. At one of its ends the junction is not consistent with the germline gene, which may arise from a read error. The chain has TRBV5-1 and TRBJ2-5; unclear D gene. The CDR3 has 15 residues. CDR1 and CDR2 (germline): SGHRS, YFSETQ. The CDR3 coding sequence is TGTGCCAGCAGCTTAGTCCCAGGCCGACAAGAGACCCAGTACTTC. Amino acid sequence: CASSLVPGRQETQYF.